This T cell receptor (beta chain) was found in a study of PD-1 blockade in classical Hodgkin lymphoma. Some clones are missing from TCRdb's copy, which holds only in-frame ones; the method was immunoSEQ multiplex PCR. The sample has over 20,000 clones; 85% to 90% are singletons. The time point denotes: cycle 4 day 1 (C4D1), after 6 weeks of nivolumab. Following autologous stem cell transplantation, relapse occurred in every patient, and exposure to brentuximab vedotin varied. Complete response, partial response or progressive disease was each patient's best response. Germline CDR1 SEHNR, CDR2 FQNEAQ (reference sequence). V lost 2 bases to trimming and J lost 0 bases; unmatched junction nucleotides: 10. CDR3 length: 18 residues. For this clone: Its matching antigen is unknown.

Points from the study as a whole: Diversity in CD4+ TCRs, unlike that measured in CD8+ TCRs, had risen significantly by C4D1.

The origin of this receptor is a human donor with classical Hodgkin lymphoma. The rearrangement uses TRBV7-9 and TRBJ2-4; TRBD1 aligns across 7 bases. Specimen: peripheral blood mononuclear cells (PBMCs), collected before the fourth cycle of nivolumab. CDR3 region: CASSLKGGQPLAKNIQYF. As DNA, the CDR3 is TGTGCCAGCAGCTTAAAAGGGGGACAGCCACTAGCCAAAAACATTCAGTACTTC. The full variable domain, its missing parts supplied by reference TRBV7-9 and TRBJ2-4, is DTGVSQNPRHKITKRGQNVTFRCDPISEHNRLYWYRQTLGQGPEFLTYFQNEAQLEKSRLLSDRFSAERPKGSFSTLEIQRTEQGDSAMYLCASSLKGGQPLAKNIQYFGAGTRLSVL.